The 19 T cell receptor beta chains listed next were all sequenced from one sample in a study of memory CD4+ T cells and cytomegalovirus serostatus. The data were produced by immunoSEQ multiplex PCR, yet TCRdb's version contains in-frame clones alone and is incomplete. The sample has tens of thousands of clones, 79% seen once; the top ten hold 1.1%. The sort gate was single viable CD3+CD4+CD8-CD45RO+ cells for memory CD4+ T cells. The sequencing input was memory CD4+ T cells from blood. The origin of the receptors is an adult in good health and CMV-seronegative.

This clone has only one observation. The chain employs TRBV19 and TRBJ1-1; D unresolved. CDR3 size: 11 residues. V lost 7 bases, J lost 1 base, and 4 bases lay in between. Germline V gene data show CDR1 as LNHDA and CDR2 as SQIVND (reference sequence). The CDR3 protein is CASIWNTEAFF. The CDR3 DNA reads as TGTGCCAGTATCTGGAACACTGAAGCTTTCTTT. Variable domain in full (rest from reference TRBV19 and TRBJ1-1): DGGITQSPKYLFRKEGQNVTLSCEQNLNHDAMYWYRQDPGQGLRLIYYSQIVNDFQKGDIAEGYSVSREKKESFPLTVTSAQKNPTAFYLCASIWNTEAFFGQGTRLTVV.

V gene TRBV19 combines with J gene TRBJ2-3, with D uncertain. This CDR3 is built from 13 residues. Germline V gene lookup returns CDR1 LNHDA and CDR2 SQIVND (reference sequence). V was clipped by 2 bases and J by 6 bases, with 9 bases between them. CDR3 bases: TGTGCCAGTAGTATACAAGGCCTGGATACGCAGTATTTT. The encoded protein is CASSIQGLDTQYF.

The chain joins TRBV5-6 to TRBJ1-1, with no clear D. Germline V gene sequence: CDR1 SGHDT, CDR2 YYEEEE. CDR3 size: 13 residues. The V end lost 4 bases, the J end lost 1 base, and 8 bases lay between the germline ends. CDR3 DNA sequence: TGTGCCAGCAGCGGAAGGCAGAACACTGAAGCTTTCTTT. Translating it yields CASSGRQNTEAFF.

This chain connects TRBV7-2 to TRBJ2-3, with D possibly called TRBD1 or TRBD2 (5 bases each). This CDR3 has 10 residues. Per the germline V gene, CDR1 is SGHTA and CDR2 is FQGNSA. Trimming shortened V by 9 bases and J by 5 bases, and 6 bases separated the two germline ends. CDR3 in amino acids: CASGGDTQYF. The CDR3 DNA reads as TGTGCCAGTGGGGGAGATACGCAGTATTTT.

The DNA of the CDR3 is TGTGCCAGTAGTGCTCGACAGGAGCAGAACACTGAAGCTTTCTTT. The encoded protein is CASSARQEQNTEAFF. The rearrangement uses TRBV19 and TRBJ1-1, with TRBD1 as a possible D gene (6 bases). Germline CDR1 is LNHDA and CDR2 is SQIVND (reference sequence). This CDR3 is 15 amino acids long. The V and J ends lost 5 bases and 1 base respectively, with 14 bases between them.

The chain carries TRBV14 and TRBJ1-3; tentative D call: TRBD1 (6 bases). In germline, CDR1 is SGHDN, CDR2 FVKESK. V shed 0 bases and J shed 4 bases, with 10 bases lying between them. The CDR3 consists of 15 residues. CDR3 nucleotides: TGTGCCAGCAGCCAAGAGGCAGGGGTCGGAAACACCATATATTTT. It translates to CASSQEAGVGNTIYF.

The V gene is TRBV25-1, the J gene TRBJ2-5; 8 bases fit TRBD1. J was trimmed by 4 bases and V by 3 bases; bases with no gene match: 7. The CDR3 covers 15 residues. Germline V gene lookup returns CDR1 MGHDK and CDR2 SYGVNS. The CDR3, as DNA: TGTGCCAGCAGTGACGTGGCAGGGGGCGCAGAGACCCAGTACTTC. It is translated as CASSDVAGGAETQYF.

The chain employs TRBV27 and TRBJ2-5; no clear D. CDR3 size: 13 residues. V lost 0 bases to trimming and J lost 5 bases, with 7 bases between them. In germline, CDR1 is MNHEY, CDR2 SMNVEV (reference sequence). In nucleotides, the CDR3 is TGTGCCAGCAGTTTATCGGGCCGGGAGACCCAGTACTTC. Translation gives CASSLSGRETQYF.

V is TRBV14 and J is TRBJ2-7; 8 positions agree with TRBD1. V lost 1 base, J lost 6 bases, and 5 bases stayed unmatched. Germline CDR1 SGHDN, CDR2 FVKESK. The CDR3 loop spans 14 amino acids. The CDR3 here is CASSQVGQVREQYF. The CDR3 DNA reads as TGTGCCAGCAGCCAAGTGGGACAGGTCCGCGAGCAGTACTTC. The whole variable domain, filled in from reference TRBV14 and TRBJ2-7, reads EAGVTQFPSHSVIEKGQTVTLRCDPISGHDNLYWYRRVMGKEIKFLLHFVKESKQDESGMPNNRFLAERTGGTYSTLKVQPAELEDSGVYFCASSQVGQVREQYFGPGTRLTVT.

The CDR3 reads CASSLARRLADQETQYF. In DNA form, the CDR3 reads TGTGCCAGCAGCTTAGCGCGTCGACTAGCGGACCAAGAGACCCAGTACTTC. V and J are TRBV7-6 and TRBJ2-5; 9 bases line up with TRBD2. CDR3 length: 17 amino acids. Germline loops: CDR1 SGHVS, CDR2 FNYEAQ. J was trimmed by 0 bases and V by 0 bases; bases with no gene match: 5. Full variable domain (missing parts from reference TRBV7-6 and TRBJ2-5): GAGVSQSPRYKVTKRGQDVALRCDPISGHVSLYWYRQALGQGPEFLTYFNYEAQQDKSGLPNDRFSAERPEGSISTLTIQRTEQRDSAMYRCASSLARRLADQETQYFGPGTRLLVL.

The chain carries TRBV28 and TRBJ1-4; 7 bases fit TRBD1. Germline CDR1 reads MDHEN; CDR2 reads SYDVKM. The CDR3 loop spans 16 amino acids. Germline trimming cut 5 bases from V and 5 bases from J; bases unmatched to any gene: 11. The CDR3: CASSPISGTANEKLFF. The CDR3 DNA sequence: TGTGCCAGCAGTCCCATTTCCGGGACAGCGAATGAAAAACTGTTTTTT.

The chain employs TRBV19 and TRBJ2-1, with TRBD2 identical over 13 bases. This CDR3 has 18 amino acids. The V and J ends lost 4 bases and 6 bases, in that order; junction bases with no gene match: 12. CDR1 is LNHDA and CDR2 is SQIVND in the germline V gene (reference sequence). CDR3 in amino acids: CASSTATLAGGAINEQFF. In nucleotides, the CDR3 is TGTGCCAGTAGTACCGCGACACTAGCGGGAGGGGCAATCAATGAGCAGTTCTTC.

This CDR3 is CASMGQPYSGANVLTF. As DNA, the CDR3 is TGTGCCAGTATGGGACAGCCCTACTCTGGGGCCAACGTCCTGACTTTC. The rearrangement joins TRBV19 to TRBJ2-6; TRBD1 matches 7 bases. This CDR3 region has 16 residues. V lost 7 bases and J lost 0; bases outside the gene matches: 6. From germline, CDR1 is LNHDA and CDR2 SQIVND (reference sequence).

CDR3 region: CASGPHRAGELFF. Here the CDR3 DNA reads TGTGCCAGCGGACCACACAGGGCCGGGGAGCTGTTTTTT. The rearrangement uses TRBV6-1 and TRBJ2-2, with D tentatively TRBD1 (6 bases). Germline V gene lookup returns CDR1 MNHNS and CDR2 SASEGT. The CDR3 sequence is 13 residues long. V lost 8 bases, J lost 6 bases, and 13 bases lay in between.

V usage is TRBV9 and J usage is TRBJ2-3, with D uncertain. V was pared by 1 base and J by 1 base, with 4 bases between. CDR1 and CDR2 from the germline V gene are SGDLS and YYNGEE. The CDR3 contains 13 residues. Here the CDR3 reads CASSVYGTDTQYF. CDR3 in DNA: TGTGCCAGCAGCGTATATGGCACAGATACGCAGTATTTT.

V gene TRBV5-1 combines with J gene TRBJ2-3; 9 bases agree with TRBD1. The CDR3 consists of 16 residues. V dropped 3 bases and J dropped 5; count of bases not matched to a gene: 10. Germline CDR1 SGHRS, CDR2 YFSETQ. The CDR3, as DNA: TGCGCCAGCAGCTCACAGGGGGCGATTACAATAGATACGCAGTATTTT. Its protein is CASSSQGAITIDTQYF.

A word on this clone: At the DNA level, this CDR3 is encoded by other sequences in the same sample as well. V and J are TRBV11-2 and TRBJ1-2; unclear D gene. CDR1 SGHAT and CDR2 FQNNGV come from the germline V gene. The ends were cut back, 0 bases at V and 8 bases at J, with 10 bases in the middle. The CDR3 has 13 amino acids. The CDR3 here is CASSLDRAGGYTF. The CDR3 DNA is TGTGCCAGCAGCTTAGATCGGGCGGGCGGCTACACCTTC. The variable domain in full, with the rest retrieved from reference TRBV11-2 and TRBJ1-2, is EAGVAQSPRYKIIEKRQSVAFWCNPISGHATLYWYQQILGQGPKLLIQFQNNGVVDDSQLPKDRFSAERLKGVDSTLKIQPAKLEDSAVYLCASSLDRAGGYTFGSGTRLTVV.

The chain uses TRBV9 and TRBJ1-1, with D unresolved. Germline CDR1 and CDR2: SGDLS and YYNGEE. The CDR3 is made up of 13 amino acids. V lost 3 bases and J 2 bases, leaving 8 bases between the germline ends. In DNA form, the CDR3 reads TGTGCCAGCAGCGCCGGGCCCAACACTGAAGCTTTCTTT. This codes for CASSAGPNTEAFF.

The table lists this clone with a few counts. Compared with germline, one end of the junction differs, possibly owing to a read error. The genes are TRBV11-2 and TRBJ2-3; 8 positions match TRBD2. CDR1 and CDR2 (germline): SGHAT, FQNNGV. This CDR3 has 15 amino acids. CDR3 sequence reads: CAPTLRSGSRDTQYF. Written as DNA, the CDR3 is TGTGCCCCCACACTTCGCAGCGGGAGCAGAGATACGCAGTATTTT.